This T cell receptor (beta chain) comes out of a study of T cells and copy number aberrations in small-cell lung cancer. Study-level results: Due to few samples, these findings require validation. Compared with adjacent lung tissue, tumors had lower T-cell richness and clonality and non-significantly lower density. Between roughly 75-98% of clones were confined to one tumor region.

This clone has only one observation. Its antigen is still unknown. V shed 4 bases, J shed 2 bases, and the junction held 9 bases outside the gene matches. Germline CDR1 reads SGHRS; CDR2 reads YFSETQ. The CDR3 extends over 16 amino acids. All donors had upfront surgery without preoperative chemotherapy, radiotherapy or any immunotherapy. Data came from immunoSEQ multiplex PCR; TCRdb stores just in-frame clones and leaves some out. The sample contains approximately 1,100 clones, around nine tenths of which appear only once. The chain is built from TRBV5-1 and TRBJ2-1, with 7 bases aligning to TRBD2. This sequence was found in a man in his 60s with small cell lung cancer. Sequenced sample: tumor tissue. The CDR3 is CASSHLGGSAYNEQFF. CDR3 nucleotide sequence: TGCGCCAGCAGCCATCTGGGCGGGAGCGCCTACAATGAGCAGTTCTTC. The complete variable domain, with remaining parts taken from reference TRBV5-1 and TRBJ2-1, reads KAGVTQTPRYLIKTRGQQVTLSCSPISGHRSVSWYQQTPGQGLQFLFEYFSETQRNKGNFPGRFSGRQFSNSRSEMNVSTLELGDSALYLCASSHLGGSAYNEQFFGPGTRLTVL.